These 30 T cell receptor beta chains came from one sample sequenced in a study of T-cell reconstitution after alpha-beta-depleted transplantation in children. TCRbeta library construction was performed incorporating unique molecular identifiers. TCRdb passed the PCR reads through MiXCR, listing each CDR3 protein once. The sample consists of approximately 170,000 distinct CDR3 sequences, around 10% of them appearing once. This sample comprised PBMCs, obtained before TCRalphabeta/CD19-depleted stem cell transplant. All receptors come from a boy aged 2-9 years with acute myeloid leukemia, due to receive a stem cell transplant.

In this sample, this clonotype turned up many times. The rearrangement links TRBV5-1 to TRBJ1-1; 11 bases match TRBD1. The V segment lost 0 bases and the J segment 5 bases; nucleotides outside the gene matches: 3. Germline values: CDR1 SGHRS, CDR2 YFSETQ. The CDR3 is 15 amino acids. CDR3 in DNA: TGCGCCAGCAGCTTGGCCGGGACAGGGGGGACTGAAGCTTTCTTT. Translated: CASSLAGTGGTEAFF.

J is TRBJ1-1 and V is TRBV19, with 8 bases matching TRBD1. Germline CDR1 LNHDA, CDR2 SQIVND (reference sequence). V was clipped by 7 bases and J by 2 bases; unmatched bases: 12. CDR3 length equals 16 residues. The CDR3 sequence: CASNFEPGTGNTEAFF. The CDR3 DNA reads TGTGCCAGTAACTTTGAACCCGGGACAGGCAACACTGAAGCTTTCTTT.

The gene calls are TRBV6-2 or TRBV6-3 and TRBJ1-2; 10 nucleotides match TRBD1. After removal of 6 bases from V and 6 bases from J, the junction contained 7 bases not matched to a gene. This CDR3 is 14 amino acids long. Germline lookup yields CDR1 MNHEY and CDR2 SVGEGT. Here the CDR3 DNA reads TGTGCCAGCAGGCCGGGGACAGGGGATCATGGCTACACCTTC. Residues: CASRPGTGDHGYTF.

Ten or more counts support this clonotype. This CDR3 is CASSRRAGGEETQYF. In DNA form, the CDR3 reads TGCGCCAGCAGCCGCAGGGCAGGGGGTGAAGAGACCCAGTACTTC. The rearrangement uses TRBV5-1 and TRBJ2-5, with 7 bases fitting TRBD1. V was pared by 4 bases and J by 3 bases, with 9 bases of the junction left unmatched. The CDR3 totals 15 residues. Germline assignment: CDR1 SGHRS and CDR2 YFSETQ.

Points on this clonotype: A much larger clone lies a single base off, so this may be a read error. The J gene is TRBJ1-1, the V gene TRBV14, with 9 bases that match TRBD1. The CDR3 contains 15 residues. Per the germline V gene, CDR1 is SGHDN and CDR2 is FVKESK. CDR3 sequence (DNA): TGTGCCAGCAGCCATCCCGACAGGGGGGCCACTGAAGCTTCCTTT. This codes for CASSHPDRGATEASF.

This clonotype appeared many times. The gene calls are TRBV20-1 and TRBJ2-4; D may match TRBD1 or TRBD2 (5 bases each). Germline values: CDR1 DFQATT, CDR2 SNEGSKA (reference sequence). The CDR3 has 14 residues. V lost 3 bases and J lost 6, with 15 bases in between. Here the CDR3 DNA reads TGCAGTGCTAGCCGTTGGGGGTCTGCAAACATTCAGTACTTC. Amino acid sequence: CSASRWGSANIQYF.

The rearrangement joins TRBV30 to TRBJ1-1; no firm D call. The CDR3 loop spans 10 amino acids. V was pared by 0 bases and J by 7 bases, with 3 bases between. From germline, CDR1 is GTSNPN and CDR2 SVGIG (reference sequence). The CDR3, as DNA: TGTGCCTGGAGTGTAGTTGAAGCTTTCTTT. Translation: CAWSVVEAFF.

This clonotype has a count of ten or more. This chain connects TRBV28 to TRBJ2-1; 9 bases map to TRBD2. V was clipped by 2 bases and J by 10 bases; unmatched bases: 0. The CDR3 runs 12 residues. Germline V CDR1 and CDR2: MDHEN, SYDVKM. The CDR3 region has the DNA TGTGCCAGCAGTTTACTAGCGGGAGAGCAGTTCTTC. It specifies CASSLLAGEQFF.

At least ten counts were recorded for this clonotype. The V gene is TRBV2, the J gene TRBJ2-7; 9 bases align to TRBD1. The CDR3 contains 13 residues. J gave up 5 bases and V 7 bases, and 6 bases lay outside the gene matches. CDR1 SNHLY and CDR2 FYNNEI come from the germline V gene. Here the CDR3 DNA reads TGTGCCAGCAAACAGGGGGCGGAGAACGAGCAGTACTTC. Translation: CASKQGAENEQYF.

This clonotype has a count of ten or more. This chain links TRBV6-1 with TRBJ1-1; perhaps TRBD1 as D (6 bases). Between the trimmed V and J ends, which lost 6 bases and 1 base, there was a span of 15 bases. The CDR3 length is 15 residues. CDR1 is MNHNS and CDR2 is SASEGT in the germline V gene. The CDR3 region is CASRDWDTPNTEAFF. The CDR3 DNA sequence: TGTGCCAGCAGGGACTGGGACACCCCGAACACTGAAGCTTTCTTT.

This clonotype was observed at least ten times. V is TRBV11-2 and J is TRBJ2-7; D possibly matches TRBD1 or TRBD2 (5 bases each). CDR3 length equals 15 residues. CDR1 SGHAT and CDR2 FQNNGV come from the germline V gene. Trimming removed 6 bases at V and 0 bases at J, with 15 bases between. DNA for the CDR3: TGTGCCAGCAGACCTCCGGGACGCATCTCCTACGAGCAGTACTTC. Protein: CASRPPGRISYEQYF.

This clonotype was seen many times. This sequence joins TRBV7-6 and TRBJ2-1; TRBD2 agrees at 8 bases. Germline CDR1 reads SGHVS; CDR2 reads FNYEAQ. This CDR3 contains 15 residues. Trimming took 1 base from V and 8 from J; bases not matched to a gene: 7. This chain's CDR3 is CASSLGGGRLDEQFF. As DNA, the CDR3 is TGTGCCAGCAGCTTAGGTGGCGGGAGGTTAGATGAGCAGTTCTTC. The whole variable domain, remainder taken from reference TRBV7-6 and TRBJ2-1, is GAGVSQSPRYKVTKRGQDVALRCDPISGHVSLYWYRQALGQGPEFLTYFNYEAQQDKSGLPNDRFSAERPEGSISTLTIQRTEQRDSAMYRCASSLGGGRLDEQFFGPGTRLTVL.

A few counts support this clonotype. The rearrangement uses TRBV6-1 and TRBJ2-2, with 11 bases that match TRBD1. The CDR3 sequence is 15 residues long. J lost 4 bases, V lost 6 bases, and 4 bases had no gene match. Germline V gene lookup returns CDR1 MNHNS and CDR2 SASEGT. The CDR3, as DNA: TGTGCCAGCAGGGGACAGGGGGTGGTCACCGGGGAGCTGTTTTTT. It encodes CASRGQGVVTGELFF.

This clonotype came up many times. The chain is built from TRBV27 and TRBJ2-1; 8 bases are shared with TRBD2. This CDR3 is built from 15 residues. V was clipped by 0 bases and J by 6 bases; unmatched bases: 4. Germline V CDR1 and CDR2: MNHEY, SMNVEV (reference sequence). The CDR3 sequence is CASSLSSGIANEQFF. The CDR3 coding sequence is TGTGCCAGCAGTTTATCTAGCGGGATTGCCAATGAGCAGTTCTTC.

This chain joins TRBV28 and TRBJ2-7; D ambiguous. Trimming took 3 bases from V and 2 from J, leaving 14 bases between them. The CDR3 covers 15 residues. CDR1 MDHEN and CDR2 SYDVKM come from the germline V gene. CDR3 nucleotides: TGTGCCAGCAGTTTTGGTCAGGTGGGGACCTACGAGCAGTACGTC. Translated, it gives CASSFGQVGTYEQYV.

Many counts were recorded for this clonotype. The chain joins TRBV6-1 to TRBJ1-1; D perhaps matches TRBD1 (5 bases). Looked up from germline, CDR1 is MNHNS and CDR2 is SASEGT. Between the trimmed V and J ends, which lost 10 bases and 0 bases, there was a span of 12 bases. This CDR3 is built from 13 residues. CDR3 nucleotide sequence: TGTGCCACCGTGGGGCGCATGAACACTGAAGCTTTCTTT. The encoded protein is CATVGRMNTEAFF.

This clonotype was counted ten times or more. The CDR3 nucleotides are TGTGCCAGCAGCACCCTACACGCCTCCTACGAGCAGTACTTC. Translating it yields CASSTLHASYEQYF. The chain carries TRBV7-4 and TRBJ2-7, with unresolved D. The V gene lost 5 bases and the J gene lost 0 bases, with 11 bases spanning the gap. The germline V gene has CDR1 SGHVT and CDR2 SQSDAQ. The CDR3 totals 14 residues. The full variable domain, completed using reference TRBV7-4 and TRBJ2-7, is GAGVSQSPRYKVAKRGRDVALRCDSISGHVTLYWYRQTLGQGSEVLTYSQSDAQRDKSGRPSGRFSAERPERSVSTLKIQRTEQGDSAVYLCASSTLHASYEQYFGPGTRLTVT.

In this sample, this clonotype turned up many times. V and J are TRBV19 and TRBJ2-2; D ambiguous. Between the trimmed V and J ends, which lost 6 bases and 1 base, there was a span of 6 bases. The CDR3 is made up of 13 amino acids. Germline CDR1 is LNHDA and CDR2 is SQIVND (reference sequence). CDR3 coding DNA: TGTGCCAGTAGGAACAGGAACACCGGGGAGCTGTTTTTT. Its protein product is CASRNRNTGELFF.

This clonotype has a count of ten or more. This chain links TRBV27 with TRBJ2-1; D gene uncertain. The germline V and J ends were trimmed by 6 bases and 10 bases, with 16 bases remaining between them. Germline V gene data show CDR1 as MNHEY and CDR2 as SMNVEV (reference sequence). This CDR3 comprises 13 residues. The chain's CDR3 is CASRTLTRREQFF. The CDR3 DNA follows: TGTGCCAGCAGAACCCTGACTCGGCGGGAGCAGTTCTTC.

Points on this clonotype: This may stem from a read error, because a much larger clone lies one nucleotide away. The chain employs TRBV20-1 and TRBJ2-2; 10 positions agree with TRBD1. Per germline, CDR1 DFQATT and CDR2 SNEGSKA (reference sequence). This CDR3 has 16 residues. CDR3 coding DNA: TGCAGTTCTAGAGATCACAGACAGGGGGCTGTCGGGGAGCTGTTTTTT. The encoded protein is CSSRDHRQGAVGELFF.

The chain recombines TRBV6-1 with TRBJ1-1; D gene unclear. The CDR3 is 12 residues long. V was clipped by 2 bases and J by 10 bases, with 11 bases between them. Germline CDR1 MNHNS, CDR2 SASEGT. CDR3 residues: CASSETRRVAFF. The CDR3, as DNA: TGTGCCAGCAGTGAAACCCGGAGGGTAGCTTTCTTT.

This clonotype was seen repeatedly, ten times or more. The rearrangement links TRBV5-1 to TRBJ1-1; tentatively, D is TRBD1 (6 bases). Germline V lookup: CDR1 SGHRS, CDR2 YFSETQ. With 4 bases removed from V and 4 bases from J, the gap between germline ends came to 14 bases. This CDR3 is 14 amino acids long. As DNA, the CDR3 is TGCGCCAGCAGCCAGGACAGCACCCTCACTGAAGCTTTCTTT. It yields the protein CASSQDSTLTEAFF.

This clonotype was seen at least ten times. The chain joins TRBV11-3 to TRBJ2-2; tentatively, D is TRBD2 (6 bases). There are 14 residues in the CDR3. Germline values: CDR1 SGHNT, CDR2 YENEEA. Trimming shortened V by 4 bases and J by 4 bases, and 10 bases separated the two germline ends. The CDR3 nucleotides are TGTGCCAGCAGCTATGGGGGGAGCACCGGGGAGCTGTTTTTT. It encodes CASSYGGSTGELFF.

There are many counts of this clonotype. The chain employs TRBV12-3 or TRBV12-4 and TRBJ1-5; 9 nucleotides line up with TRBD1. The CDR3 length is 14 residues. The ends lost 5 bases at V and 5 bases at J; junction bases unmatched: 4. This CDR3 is CASSRDREDQPQHF. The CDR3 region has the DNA TGTGCCAGCAGTAGGGACAGGGAGGATCAGCCCCAGCATTTT.

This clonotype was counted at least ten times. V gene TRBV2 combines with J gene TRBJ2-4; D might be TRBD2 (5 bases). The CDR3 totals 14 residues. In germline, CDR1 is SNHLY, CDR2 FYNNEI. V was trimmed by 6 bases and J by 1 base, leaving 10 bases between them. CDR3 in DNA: TGTGCCAGCAGCGAACCGGGGGCCAAAAACATTCAGTACTTC. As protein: CASSEPGAKNIQYF.

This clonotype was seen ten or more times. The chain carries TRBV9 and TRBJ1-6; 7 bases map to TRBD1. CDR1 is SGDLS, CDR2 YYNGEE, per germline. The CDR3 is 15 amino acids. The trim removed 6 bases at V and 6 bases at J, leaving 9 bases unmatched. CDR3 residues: CASTSTGKINSPLHF. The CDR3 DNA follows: TGTGCCAGCACCTCGACAGGGAAGATTAATTCACCCCTCCACTTT. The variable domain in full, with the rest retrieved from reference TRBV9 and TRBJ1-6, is DSGVTQTPKHLITATGQRVTLRCSPRSGDLSVYWYQQSLDQGLQFLIQYYNGEERAKGNILERFSAQQFPDLHSELNLSSLELGDSALYFCASTSTGKINSPLHFGNGTRLTVT.

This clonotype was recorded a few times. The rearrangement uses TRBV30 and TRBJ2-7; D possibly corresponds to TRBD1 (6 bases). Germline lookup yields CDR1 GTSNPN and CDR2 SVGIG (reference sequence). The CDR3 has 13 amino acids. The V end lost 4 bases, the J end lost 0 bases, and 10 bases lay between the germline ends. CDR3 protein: CAWNPTGSYEQYF. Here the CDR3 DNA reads TGTGCCTGGAATCCGACAGGCTCCTACGAGCAGTACTTC. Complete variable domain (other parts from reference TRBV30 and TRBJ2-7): SQTIHQWPATLVQPVGSPLSLECTVEGTSNPNLYWYRQAAGRGLQLLFYSVGIGQISSEVPQNLSASRPQDRQFILSSKKLLLSDSGFYLCAWNPTGSYEQYFGPGTRLTVT.

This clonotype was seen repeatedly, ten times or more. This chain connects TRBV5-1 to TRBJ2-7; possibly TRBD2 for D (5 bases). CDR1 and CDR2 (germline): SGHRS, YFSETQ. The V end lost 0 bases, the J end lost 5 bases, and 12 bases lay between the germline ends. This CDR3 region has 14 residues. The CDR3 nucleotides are TGCGCCAGCAGCTTGGGGGCAGGAGGCGACGAGCAGTACTTC. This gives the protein CASSLGAGGDEQYF.

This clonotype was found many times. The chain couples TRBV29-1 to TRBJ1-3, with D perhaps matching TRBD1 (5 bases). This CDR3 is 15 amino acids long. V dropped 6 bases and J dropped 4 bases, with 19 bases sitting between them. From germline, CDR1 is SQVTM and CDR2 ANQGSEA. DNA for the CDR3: TGCAGCGTCCTTCAGTCTGGGGGGTTCGGAAACACCATATATTTT. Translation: CSVLQSGGFGNTIYF.

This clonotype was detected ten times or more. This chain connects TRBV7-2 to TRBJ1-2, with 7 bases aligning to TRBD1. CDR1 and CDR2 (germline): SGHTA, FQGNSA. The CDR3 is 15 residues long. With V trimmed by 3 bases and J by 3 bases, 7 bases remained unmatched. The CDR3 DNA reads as TGTGCCAGCAGCTTTGATCCGGGACAGCACTATGGCTACACCTTC. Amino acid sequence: CASSFDPGQHYGYTF.